The next 3 T cell receptor beta chains were all read from a single sample in a study of T cell responses to AZD1222 COVID-19 vaccine. The method was immunoSEQ multiplex PCR; TCRdb's version includes in-frame clones alone and lacks a portion of them. The table shows some 97,000 clones, with roughly 91% occurring only once. Sample: peripheral blood, taken on day 0 of AZD1222 vaccination. These receptor sequences come from an adult in good health.

The CDR3 bases are TGCAGCGTTGACATAGTGAACACTGAAGCTTTCTTT. It translates to CSVDIVNTEAFF. V usage is TRBV29-1 and J usage is TRBJ1-1; D uncertain. The germline V gene encodes CDR1 SQVTM and CDR2 ANQGSEA. The CDR3 is made up of 12 amino acids. Trimming shortened V by 3 bases and J by 0 bases, and 5 bases separated the two germline ends.

A single count supports this clone. CDR3 protein: CASSEQGAMSNSPLHF. CDR3 coding DNA: TGTGCCAGCAGTGAACAGGGGGCTATGAGCAATTCACCCCTCCACTTT. The rearrangement joins TRBV2 to TRBJ1-6, with TRBD1 matching over 8 bases. Germline values: CDR1 SNHLY, CDR2 FYNNEI. The CDR3 is made up of 16 amino acids. V was clipped by 2 bases and J by 7 bases; unmatched bases: 7.

The chain joins TRBV27 to TRBJ1-3; D is undetermined. There are 11 residues in the CDR3. Trimming shortened V by 6 bases and J by 1 base, and 1 base separated the two germline ends. The germline CDR1 and CDR2 sequences are MNHEY and SMNVEV (reference sequence). CDR3 DNA sequence: TGTGCCAGCAGGTCTGGAAACACCATATATTTT. Translated: CASRSGNTIYF.